This entry features one T cell receptor beta chain sequence. The antigen is undetermined. The sample comes from a study of coeliac disease. General observations from the study: In active celiac disease, intraepithelial and lamina propria TRB and TRG repertoires were less clonal than controls.

Produced via immunoSEQ multiplex PCR; TCRdb's table is partial and in-frame only. Among 2,500 to 3,000 clones listed, over 60% were seen once. Germline assignment: CDR1 GTSNPN and CDR2 SVGIG (reference sequence). This CDR3 comprises 16 residues. V trimming: 2 bases; J trimming: 3 bases; junction bases outside the gene matches: 10. Sequenced sample: lamina propria lymphocytes from the gut. The sequence was obtained from a woman in her 70s with celiac disease on a gluten-free diet. This chain joins TRBV30 and TRBJ1-3, with 7 bases fitting TRBD1. CDR3 sequence reads: CAWSPYDRVFGNTIYF. Here the CDR3 DNA reads TGTGCCTGGAGTCCCTACGACAGGGTTTTTGGAAACACCATATATTTT.